The 31 T cell receptor beta chains listed next were all sequenced from one sample in a study of blood T cell repertoires in COVID-19. Clones were sequenced by immunoSEQ multiplex PCR, and TCRdb holds only the in-frame ones, with some missing. The table records 190,000 or so clones, around 90% of them present only once. The sample taken for sequencing was peripheral blood. The receptors come from a man aged 50 to 59 with acute or convalescent COVID-19.

The chain joins TRBV7-2 to TRBJ2-5, with a tentative D call TRBD2 (5 bases). The V gene lost 0 bases and the J gene lost 5 bases, with 13 bases spanning the gap. In germline, CDR1 is SGHTA, CDR2 FQGNSA. The CDR3 is 15 residues long. CDR3 in amino acids: CASSLAGVEGETQYF. The CDR3 DNA follows: TGTGCCAGCAGCTTAGCGGGAGTAGAAGGGGAGACCCAGTACTTC.

The V call is TRBV7-6, the J call TRBJ2-2, with D perhaps matching TRBD1 (5 bases). The length of the CDR3 is 16 residues. Germline assignment: CDR1 SGHVS and CDR2 FNYEAQ. The ends were cut back, 5 bases at V and 2 bases at J, with 15 bases in the middle. The chain's CDR3 is CASSPSPQGNTGELFF. The CDR3 nucleotides read TGTGCCAGCAGCCCCTCCCCCCAGGGAAACACCGGGGAGCTGTTTTTT.

The V gene is TRBV9, the J gene TRBJ2-1, with TRBD2 matching 7 bases. The germline V gene encodes CDR1 SGDLS and CDR2 YYNGEE. The CDR3 extends over 17 amino acids. V lost 4 bases, J lost 0 bases, and 10 bases stayed unmatched. CDR3 coding DNA: TGTGCCAGCAGCCAGTTCGTGGGGGGGAGCTCCTACAATGAGCAGTTCTTC. It encodes CASSQFVGGSSYNEQFF. Drawing the rest from reference TRBV9 and TRBJ2-1, the complete variable domain is DSGVTQTPKHLITATGQRVTLRCSPRSGDLSVYWYQQSLDQGLQFLIQYYNGEERAKGNILERFSAQQFPDLHSELNLSSLELGDSALYFCASSQFVGGSSYNEQFFGPGTRLTVL.

On this clone: In the same sample, other DNA sequences code for this CDR3. The chain recombines TRBV9 with TRBJ1-1; D is undetermined. Germline CDR1 is SGDLS and CDR2 is YYNGEE. V gave up 1 base and J gave up 1 base, with 5 bases separating them. This CDR3 spans 13 amino acids. CDR3 residues: CASSVTGNTEAFF. The CDR3 nucleotides read TGTGCCAGCAGCGTAACCGGGAACACTGAAGCTTTCTTT.

CDR3 bases: TGTGCCAGCAGCACTATGGGACTAGCGGGGAACAATGAGCAGTTCTTC. Translating gives CASSTMGLAGNNEQFF. This chain links TRBV11-3 with TRBJ2-1; 13 bases are a match to TRBD2. The junction had 6 bases not matched to a gene; V was cut back by 5 bases and J by 5 bases. This CDR3 region has 16 residues. Germline CDR1 is SGHNT and CDR2 is YENEEA.

This chain uses TRBV6-5 with TRBJ1-2, with TRBD1 matching 8 bases. This CDR3 is 14 amino acids long. From germline, CDR1 is MNHEY and CDR2 SVGAGI. J was trimmed by 4 bases and V by 4 bases; bases with no gene match: 5. The CDR3 nucleotides read TGTGCCAGCAGTTTCGGACAGGGCGCCTATGGCTACACCTTC. Its translation: CASSFGQGAYGYTF.

The rearrangement joins TRBV5-8 to TRBJ2-5, with D tentatively TRBD2 (5 bases). V was trimmed by 0 bases and J by 5 bases, leaving 14 bases between them. This CDR3 has 15 residues. The germline V gene encodes CDR1 SGHTS and CDR2 YDEGEE. The CDR3, as DNA: TGTGCCAGCAGCTTGGAGCCGGGGTCGGGGGAGACCCAGTACTTC. Amino acid sequence: CASSLEPGSGETQYF.

In its sample, this clone was seen once. A read error may account for a junction end that differs from germline. The rearrangement joins TRBV12-3 or TRBV12-4 to TRBJ2-7; D remains ambiguous. The CDR3 covers 12 residues. In DNA form, the CDR3 reads TGTGCCAGCAGCTTAGTATCCGGTGAGCAGTACTTC. Protein sequence: CASSLVSGEQYF.

This chain links TRBV6-6 with TRBJ2-1, with 14 positions matching TRBD2. V lost 4 bases, J lost 8 bases, and 4 bases stayed unmatched. The CDR3 extends over 15 amino acids. CDR1 and CDR2 from the germline V gene are MNHNY and SVGAGI (reference sequence). The CDR3 region is CASSLTSGGAHEQFF. CDR3 bases: TGTGCCAGCAGTTTGACTAGCGGGGGGGCCCATGAGCAGTTCTTC.

The CDR3 DNA sequence: TGTGCCAGCAGCTCGATGGTGGGGGGGAGAACTGAAAAACTGTTTTTT. It is translated as CASSSMVGGRTEKLFF. The rearrangement joins TRBV5-8 to TRBJ1-4, with D tentatively TRBD1 (5 bases). V lost 3 bases and J lost 7, with 19 bases in between. CDR3 size: 16 residues. Germline lookup yields CDR1 SGHTS and CDR2 YDEGEE.

In DNA, the CDR3 is TGTGCCAGCAGCTTAGCGCCGGGACAGAACTATGGCTACACCTTC. Translated: CASSLAPGQNYGYTF. V is TRBV7-2 and J is TRBJ1-2; 7 bases are a match to TRBD1. The CDR3 is 15 amino acids. Trimming at V came to 0 bases and at J to 2 bases, leaving 3 bases not matched to a gene. Germline CDR1 reads SGHTA; CDR2 reads FQGNSA.

The chain combines TRBV7-2 with TRBJ1-2, with TRBD1 matching 8 bases. The germline V gene has CDR1 SGHTA and CDR2 FQGNSA. This CDR3 has 14 residues. V lost 5 bases, J lost 6 bases, and 8 bases stayed unmatched. The CDR3 is CASSLQGVSNGYTF. In DNA form, the CDR3 reads TGTGCCAGCAGCCTACAGGGGGTCTCGAATGGCTACACCTTC.

J is TRBJ2-2 and V is TRBV28; D might be TRBD1 (5 bases). This CDR3 has 15 amino acids. Germline values: CDR1 MDHEN, CDR2 SYDVKM. Deletions cut 4 bases from V and 6 bases from J, with 15 bases between. The DNA for the CDR3 is TGTGCCAGCAGTTCATCGGTGGGGCCGGCCGGGGAGCTGTTTTTT. Its translation: CASSSSVGPAGELFF.

The rearrangement links TRBV15 to TRBJ2-7; 7 positions agree with TRBD1. V shed 5 bases, J shed 2 bases, and the junction held 6 bases outside the gene matches. Germline V gene lookup returns CDR1 LNHNV and CDR2 YYDKDF (reference sequence). CDR3 size: 14 residues. CDR3 bases: TGTGCCACCAGCGGAACAGACAGGGCCTACGAGCAGTACTTC. Translating gives CATSGTDRAYEQYF.

The rearrangement joins TRBV24-1 to TRBJ2-1; perhaps TRBD2 as D (5 bases). CDR3 length: 18 residues. V gave up 0 bases and J gave up 0 bases, with 14 bases separating them. Germline V lookup: CDR1 KGHDR, CDR2 SFDVKD. CDR3 region: CATSDLSGGQSSYNEQFF. The DNA for the CDR3 is TGTGCCACCAGTGATTTGTCGGGCGGGCAGAGCTCCTACAATGAGCAGTTCTTC.

J is TRBJ2-7 and V is TRBV11-2; 9 bases agree with TRBD2. The V and J ends lost 1 base and 6 bases, in that order; junction bases with no gene match: 4. Germline V gene data show CDR1 as SGHAT and CDR2 as FQNNGV. The CDR3 has 14 residues. CDR3 DNA sequence: TGTGCCAGCAGCTTAGCGGCGGGGGGGTCCGAGCAGTACGTC. As protein: CASSLAAGGSEQYV.

The chain employs TRBV4-2 and TRBJ2-2; possibly TRBD1 for D (5 bases). CDR1 is LGHNA, CDR2 YNFKEQ, per germline. The V and J ends lost 4 bases and 0 bases respectively, with 9 bases between them. There are 15 residues in the CDR3. The CDR3 nucleotides read TGTGCCAGCAGCCTCGACAGCCCGAACACCGGGGAGCTGTTTTTT. The encoded protein is CASSLDSPNTGELFF.

The CDR3 here is CASSHGGAEGETQYF. The CDR3 bases are TGTGCCAGCAGCCACGGGGGGGCTGAAGGAGAGACCCAGTACTTC. The chain uses TRBV28 and TRBJ2-5; 8 bases agree with TRBD2. The CDR3 totals 15 residues. V shed 6 bases, J shed 4 bases, and the junction held 10 bases outside the gene matches. Germline V gene data show CDR1 as MDHEN and CDR2 as SYDVKM.

This clone was observed once. V is TRBV3-1 (or the pseudogene TRBV3-2) and J is TRBJ2-2; 11 nucleotides agree with TRBD2. V gave up 4 bases and J gave up 5 bases; unmatched junction bases: 3. CDR1 LGHDT and CDR2 YNNKEL come from the germline V gene (reference sequence). CDR3 length: 15 residues. The CDR3 is CASSLSSGGTGELFF. The CDR3 nucleotides are TGTGCCAGCAGCCTTTCTAGCGGGGGGACCGGGGAGCTGTTTTTT.

The chain carries TRBV13 and TRBJ1-6; no definite D call. V lost 5 bases and J 4 bases, leaving 9 bases between the germline ends. The germline V gene has CDR1 PRHDT and CDR2 FYEKMQ (reference sequence). This CDR3 spans 14 amino acids. The CDR3 nucleotides read TGTGCCAGCAGCCTGGCGCGGTATAATTCACCCCTCCACTTT. Protein product: CASSLARYNSPLHF. The whole variable domain, remainder taken from reference TRBV13 and TRBJ1-6, is AAGVIQSPRHLIKEKRETATLKCYPIPRHDTVYWYQQGPGQDPQFLISFYEKMQSDKGSIPDRFSAQQFSDYHSELNMSSLELGDSALYFCASSLARYNSPLHFGNGTRLTVT.

The J gene is TRBJ1-1, the V gene TRBV5-1, with D unclear. V was cut by 1 base and J by 7 bases, with 17 bases left in between. CDR1 and CDR2 from the germline V gene are SGHRS and YFSETQ. This CDR3 region has 15 residues. CDR3 sequence: CASSLLSGEGGEAFF. DNA for the CDR3: TGCGCCAGCAGCTTGCTGTCTGGGGAGGGCGGTGAAGCTTTCTTT.

The chain couples TRBV7-9 to TRBJ1-1, with TRBD1 identical over 7 bases. J gave up 0 bases and V 5 bases, and 9 bases lay outside the gene matches. This CDR3 is 16 amino acids long. In germline, CDR1 is SEHNR, CDR2 FQNEAQ (reference sequence). The CDR3 nucleotides read TGTGCCAGCAGCCCACTACAGGGGACGATGAACACTGAAGCTTTCTTT. Its protein is CASSPLQGTMNTEAFF.

This rearrangement joins TRBV19 to TRBJ2-7; TRBD1 might be the D (6 bases). CDR1 is LNHDA and CDR2 is SQIVND in the germline V gene (reference sequence). The CDR3 loop spans 15 amino acids. With 5 bases removed from V and 0 bases from J, the gap between germline ends came to 14 bases. CDR3 region: CASSPSSRGSYEQYF. For the CDR3, the DNA is TGTGCCAGTAGTCCATCGAGCAGGGGCTCCTACGAGCAGTACTTC. The full variable domain, completed using reference TRBV19 and TRBJ2-7, is DGGITQSPKYLFRKEGQNVTLSCEQNLNHDAMYWYRQDPGQGLRLIYYSQIVNDFQKGDIAEGYSVSREKKESFPLTVTSAQKNPTAFYLCASSPSSRGSYEQYFGPGTRLTVT.

The V call is TRBV7-6, the J call TRBJ2-5; D is perhaps TRBD1 (6 bases). This CDR3 has 14 amino acids. Germline assignment: CDR1 SGHVS and CDR2 FNYEAQ. V was trimmed by 3 bases and J by 2 bases, leaving 10 bases between them. CDR3: CASSFPQGQETQYF. The CDR3 DNA sequence: TGTGCCAGCAGCTTCCCGCAGGGGCAAGAGACCCAGTACTTC.

The chain employs TRBV9 and TRBJ1-2, with D tentatively TRBD1 (6 bases). Germline V gene data show CDR1 as SGDLS and CDR2 as YYNGEE. Trimming shortened V by 4 bases and J by 4 bases, and 8 bases separated the two germline ends. CDR3 length equals 12 residues. In nucleotides, the CDR3 is TGTGCCAGCAGCTTGGACAGCTATGGCTACACCTTC. Translated, it gives CASSLDSYGYTF.

The V and J genes are TRBV2 and TRBJ2-1; TRBD1 aligns across 9 bases. This CDR3 is 14 amino acids long. Germline V gene data show CDR1 as SNHLY and CDR2 as FYNNEI. V lost 6 bases to trimming and J lost 3 bases; unmatched junction nucleotides: 3. The CDR3 nucleotides are TGTGCCAGCAGAGGGGACAGGGACTACAATGAGCAGTTCTTC. Its protein product is CASRGDRDYNEQFF.

CDR3 in amino acids: CASSMGQGAYEQYF. CDR3 in DNA: TGTGCCAGTAGTATGGGACAGGGGGCCTACGAGCAGTACTTC. The rearrangement joins TRBV19 to TRBJ2-7, with 11 nucleotides matching TRBD1. The CDR3 extends over 14 amino acids. Germline V gives CDR1 LNHDA, CDR2 SQIVND (reference sequence). Unmatched junction bases numbered 0, after V lost 3 bases and J lost 2 bases.

V usage is TRBV6-6 and J usage is TRBJ1-2, with 9 bases identical to TRBD1. CDR1 and CDR2 (germline): MNHNY, SVGAGI (reference sequence). The V segment lost 6 bases and the J segment 6 bases; nucleotides outside the gene matches: 2. There are 12 residues in the CDR3. The CDR3 loop is CASRRQGDGYTF. Written as DNA, the CDR3 is TGTGCCAGCAGACGACAGGGGGATGGCTACACCTTC.

This clone turned up a few times. The chain carries TRBV7-9 and TRBJ1-4, with a tentative D call TRBD1 (5 bases). V lost 5 bases to trimming and J lost 7 bases, with 14 bases between them. CDR3 length: 14 residues. Germline-derived CDR1 and CDR2 are SEHNR and FQNEAQ (reference sequence). DNA for the CDR3: TGTGCCAGCAGCCTCGGGGGACCGATTGAAAAACTGTTTTTT. Its translation: CASSLGGPIEKLFF.

The chain joins TRBV5-6 to TRBJ2-1, with TRBD1 matching 7 bases. The CDR3 sequence is 12 residues long. V lost 3 bases and J lost 7; bases outside the gene matches: 1. Germline assignment: CDR1 SGHDT and CDR2 YYEEEE. The CDR3 DNA reads TGTGCCAGCAGCTCAGGGGGAAATGAGCAGTTCTTC. Its protein is CASSSGGNEQFF.

This clone was observed a few times. The gene calls are TRBV5-1 and TRBJ1-3, with D perhaps matching TRBD1 (5 bases). The CDR3 length is 15 residues. Per the germline V gene, CDR1 is SGHRS and CDR2 is YFSETQ. V gave up 2 bases and J gave up 3 bases, with 12 bases separating them. CDR3 protein: CASSFQPDSGNTIYF. The CDR3 DNA reads as TGCGCCAGCAGCTTCCAGCCCGACAGTGGAAACACCATATATTTT. Full variable domain (remainder filled in from reference TRBV5-1 and TRBJ1-3): KAGVTQTPRYLIKTRGQQVTLSCSPISGHRSVSWYQQTPGQGLQFLFEYFSETQRNKGNFPGRFSGRQFSNSRSEMNVSTLELGDSALYLCASSFQPDSGNTIYFGEGSWLTVV.